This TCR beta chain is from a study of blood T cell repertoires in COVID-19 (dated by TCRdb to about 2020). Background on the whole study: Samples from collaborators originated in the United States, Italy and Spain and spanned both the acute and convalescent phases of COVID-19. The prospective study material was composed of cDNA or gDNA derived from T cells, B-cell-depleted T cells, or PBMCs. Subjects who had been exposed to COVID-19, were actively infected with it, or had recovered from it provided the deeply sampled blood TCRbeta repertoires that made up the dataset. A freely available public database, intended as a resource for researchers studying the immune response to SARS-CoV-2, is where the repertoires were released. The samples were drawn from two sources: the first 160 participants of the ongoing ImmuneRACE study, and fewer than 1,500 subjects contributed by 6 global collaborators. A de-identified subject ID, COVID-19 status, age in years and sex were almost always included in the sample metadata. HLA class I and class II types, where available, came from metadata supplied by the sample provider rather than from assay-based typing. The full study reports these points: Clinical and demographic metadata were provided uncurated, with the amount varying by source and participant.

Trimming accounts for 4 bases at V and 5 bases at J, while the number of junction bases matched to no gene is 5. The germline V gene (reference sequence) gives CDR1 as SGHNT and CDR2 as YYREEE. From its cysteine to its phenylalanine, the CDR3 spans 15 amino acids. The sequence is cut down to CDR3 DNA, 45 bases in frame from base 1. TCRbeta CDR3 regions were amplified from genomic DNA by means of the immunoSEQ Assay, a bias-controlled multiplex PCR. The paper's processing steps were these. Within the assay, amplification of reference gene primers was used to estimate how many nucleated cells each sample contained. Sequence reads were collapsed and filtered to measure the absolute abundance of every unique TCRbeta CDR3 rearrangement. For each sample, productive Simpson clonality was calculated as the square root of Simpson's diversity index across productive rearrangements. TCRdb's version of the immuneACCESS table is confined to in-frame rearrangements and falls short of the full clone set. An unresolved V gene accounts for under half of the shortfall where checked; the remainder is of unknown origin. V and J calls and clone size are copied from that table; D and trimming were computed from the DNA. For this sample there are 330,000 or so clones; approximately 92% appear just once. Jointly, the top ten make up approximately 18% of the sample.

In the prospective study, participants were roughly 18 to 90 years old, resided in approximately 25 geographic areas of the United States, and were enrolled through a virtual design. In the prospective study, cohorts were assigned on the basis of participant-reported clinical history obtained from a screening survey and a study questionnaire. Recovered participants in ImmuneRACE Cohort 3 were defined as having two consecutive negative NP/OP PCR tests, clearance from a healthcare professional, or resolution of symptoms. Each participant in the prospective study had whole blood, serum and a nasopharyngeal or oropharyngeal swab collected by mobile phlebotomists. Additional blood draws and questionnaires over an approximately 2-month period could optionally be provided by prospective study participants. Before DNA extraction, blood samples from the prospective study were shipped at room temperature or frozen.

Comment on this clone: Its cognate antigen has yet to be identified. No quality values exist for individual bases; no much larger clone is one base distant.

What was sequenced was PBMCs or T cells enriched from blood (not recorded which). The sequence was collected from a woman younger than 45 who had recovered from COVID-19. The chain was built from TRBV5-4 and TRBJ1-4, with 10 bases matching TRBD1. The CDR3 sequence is CASSPGDRGNEKLFF. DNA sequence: TGTGCCAGCAGCCCGGGGGACAGGGGAAATGAAAAACTGTTTTTT.